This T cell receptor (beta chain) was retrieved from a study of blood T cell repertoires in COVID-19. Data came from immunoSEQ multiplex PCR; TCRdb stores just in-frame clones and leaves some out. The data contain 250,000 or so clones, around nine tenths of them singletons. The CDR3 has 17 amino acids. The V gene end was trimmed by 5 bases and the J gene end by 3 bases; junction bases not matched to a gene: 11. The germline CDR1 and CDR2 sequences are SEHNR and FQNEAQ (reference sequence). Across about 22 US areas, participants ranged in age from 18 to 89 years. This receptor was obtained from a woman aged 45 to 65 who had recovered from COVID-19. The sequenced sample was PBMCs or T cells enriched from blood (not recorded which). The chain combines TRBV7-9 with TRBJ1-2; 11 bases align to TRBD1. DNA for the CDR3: TGTGCCAGCAGCCTTGCAAAGGGGACAGGGGGTCACTATGGCTACACCTTC. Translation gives CASSLAKGTGGHYGYTF.